This TCR beta chain was identified during a study of control samples from healthy donors and cancer patients. Only in-frame clones appear in the TCRdb table, and some are missing; sequencing was by immunoSEQ multiplex PCR. Here the sample spans 170,000 or so clones, 90% to 95% being singletons. V shed 1 base and J shed 1 base, with 16 bases lying between them. CDR1 is MGHDK and CDR2 is SYGVNS in the germline V gene. The CDR3 covers 17 residues. The genes are TRBV25-1 and TRBJ1-1; weak D call: TRBD1 (5 bases). The material sequenced was blood. This clonotype originated in a man aged 18-30 years in good health. The CDR3 protein is CASSESVREYWNTEAFF. The DNA for the CDR3 is TGTGCCAGCAGTGAATCCGTCAGGGAGTATTGGAACACTGAAGCTTTCTTT.